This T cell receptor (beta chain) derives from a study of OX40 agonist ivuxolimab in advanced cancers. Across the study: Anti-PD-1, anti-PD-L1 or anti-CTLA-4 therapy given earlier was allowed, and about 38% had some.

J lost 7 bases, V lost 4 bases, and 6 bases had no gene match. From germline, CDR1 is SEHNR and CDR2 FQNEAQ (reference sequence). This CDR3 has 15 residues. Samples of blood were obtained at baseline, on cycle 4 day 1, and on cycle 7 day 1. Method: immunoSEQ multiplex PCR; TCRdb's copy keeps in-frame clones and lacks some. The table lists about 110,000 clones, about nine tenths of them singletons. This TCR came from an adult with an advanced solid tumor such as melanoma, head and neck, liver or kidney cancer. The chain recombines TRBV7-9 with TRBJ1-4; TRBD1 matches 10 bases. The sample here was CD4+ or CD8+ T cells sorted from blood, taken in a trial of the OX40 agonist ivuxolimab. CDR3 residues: CASSSPDRGAEKLFF. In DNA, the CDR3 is TGTGCCAGCAGCTCTCCGGACAGGGGGGCTGAAAAACTGTTTTTT.